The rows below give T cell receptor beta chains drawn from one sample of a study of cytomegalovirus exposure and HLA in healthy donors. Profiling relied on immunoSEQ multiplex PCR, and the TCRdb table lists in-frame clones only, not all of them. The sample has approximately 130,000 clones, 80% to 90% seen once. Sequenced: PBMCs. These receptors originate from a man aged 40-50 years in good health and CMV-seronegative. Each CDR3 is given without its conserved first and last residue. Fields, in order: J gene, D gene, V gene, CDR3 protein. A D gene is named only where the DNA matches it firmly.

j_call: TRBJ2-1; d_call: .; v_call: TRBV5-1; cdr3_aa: ASRTSGIGILYNEQF
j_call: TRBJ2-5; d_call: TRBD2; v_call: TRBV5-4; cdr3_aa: ASSLEGGRAMGTQY
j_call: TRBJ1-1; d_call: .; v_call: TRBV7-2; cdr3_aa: ASTTSRGEAF
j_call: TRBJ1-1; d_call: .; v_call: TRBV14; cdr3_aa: ASSQGNSWDTEAF
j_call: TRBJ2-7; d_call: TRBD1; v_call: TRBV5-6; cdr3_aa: ASGNRDSPYEQY
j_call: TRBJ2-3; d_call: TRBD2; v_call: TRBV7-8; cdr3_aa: ASSIDPGGATDTQY
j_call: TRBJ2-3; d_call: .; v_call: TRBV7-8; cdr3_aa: ASSLIGGPGSTDTQY
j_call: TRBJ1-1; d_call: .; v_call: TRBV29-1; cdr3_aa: SVMTGLDTEAF
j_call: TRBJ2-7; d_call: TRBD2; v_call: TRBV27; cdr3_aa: ASSPAAGAYEQY
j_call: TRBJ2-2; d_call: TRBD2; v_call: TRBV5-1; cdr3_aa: ASSLAKLAADTGELF
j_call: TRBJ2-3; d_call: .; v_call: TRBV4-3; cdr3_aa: ASSQAGHSTDTQY
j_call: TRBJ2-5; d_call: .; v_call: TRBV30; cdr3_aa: AWSVQLEETQY
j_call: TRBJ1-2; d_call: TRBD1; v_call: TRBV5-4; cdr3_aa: ASSPTGARYGYT
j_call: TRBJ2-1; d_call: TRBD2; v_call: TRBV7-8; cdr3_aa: ASSLVGLASNEQF
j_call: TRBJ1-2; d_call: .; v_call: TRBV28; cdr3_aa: ASSQMTESHYGYT
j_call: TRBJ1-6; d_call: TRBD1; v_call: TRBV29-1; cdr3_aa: SPRTGLRSPLH
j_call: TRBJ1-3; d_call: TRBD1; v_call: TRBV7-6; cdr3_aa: ASSLGGQGKGNTIY
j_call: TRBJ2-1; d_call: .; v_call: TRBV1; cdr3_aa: TSSQEGLAKVDEQF
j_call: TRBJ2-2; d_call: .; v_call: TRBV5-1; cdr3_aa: ASSLVTDGELF
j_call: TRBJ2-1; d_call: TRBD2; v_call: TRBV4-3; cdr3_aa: ASSQEPGLASYNEQF
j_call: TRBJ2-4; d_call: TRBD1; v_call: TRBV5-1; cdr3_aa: ASSGTGTGLAKNIQY
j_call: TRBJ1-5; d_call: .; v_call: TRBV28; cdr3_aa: ASSQNQGLRNQPQH
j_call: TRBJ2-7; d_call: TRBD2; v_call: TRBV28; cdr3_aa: ASGTSGSKSDEQY
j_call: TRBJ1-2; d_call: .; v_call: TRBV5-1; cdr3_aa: ASSSDREYGYT
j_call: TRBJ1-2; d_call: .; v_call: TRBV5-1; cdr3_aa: ASSLAAGQRAGYT
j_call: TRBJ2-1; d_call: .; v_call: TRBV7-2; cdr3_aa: ASSFGPGLDYNEQF
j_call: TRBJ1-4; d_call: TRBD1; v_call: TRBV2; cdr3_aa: ASKQTGGGEKLF
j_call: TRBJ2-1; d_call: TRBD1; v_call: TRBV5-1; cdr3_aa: ASSLRQGYNEQF
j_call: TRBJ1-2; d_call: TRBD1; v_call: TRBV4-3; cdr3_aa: ASSQVLGQPYGYT
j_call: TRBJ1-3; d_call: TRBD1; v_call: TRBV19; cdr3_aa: ASSARTGTGNTIY
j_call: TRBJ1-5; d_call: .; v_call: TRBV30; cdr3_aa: AWSSGGNQPQH
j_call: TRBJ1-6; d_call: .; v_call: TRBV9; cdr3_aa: ASSGGDRNSPLH
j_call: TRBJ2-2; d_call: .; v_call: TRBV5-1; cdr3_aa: ASSIQGNTGELF
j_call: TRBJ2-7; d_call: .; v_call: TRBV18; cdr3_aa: ASSPGQPSPGYEQY
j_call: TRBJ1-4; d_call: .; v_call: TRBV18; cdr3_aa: ASSPESVNEKLF
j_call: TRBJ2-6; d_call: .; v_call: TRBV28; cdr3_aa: ASSFRTSGANGLT
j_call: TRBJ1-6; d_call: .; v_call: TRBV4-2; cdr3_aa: ASSQDRLTRRGSPYNSPLH
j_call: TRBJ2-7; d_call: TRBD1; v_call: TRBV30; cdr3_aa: AWTDRDEQY
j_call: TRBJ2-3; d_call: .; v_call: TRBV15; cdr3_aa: ATSRGMPGADTQY
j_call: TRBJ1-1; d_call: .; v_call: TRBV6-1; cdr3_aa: ASSEWGVTEAF
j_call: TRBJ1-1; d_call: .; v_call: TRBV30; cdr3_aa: AWSVLSPEAF
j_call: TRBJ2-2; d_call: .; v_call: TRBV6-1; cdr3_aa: ASSAIVNTGELF
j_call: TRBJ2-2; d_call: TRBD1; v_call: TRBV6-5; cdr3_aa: ASSYGGGTGSGELF
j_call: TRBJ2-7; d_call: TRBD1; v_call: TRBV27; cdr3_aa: ASSFGTGTYEQY
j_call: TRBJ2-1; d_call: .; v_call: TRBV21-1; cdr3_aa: ASSKGGRDRSYNEQF
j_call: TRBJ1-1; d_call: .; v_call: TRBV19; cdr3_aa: ASDLGRGNTEAF
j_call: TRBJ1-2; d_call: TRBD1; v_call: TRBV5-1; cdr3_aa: ASSPEGGQQNYGYT
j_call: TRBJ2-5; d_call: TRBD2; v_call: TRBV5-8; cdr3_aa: ASSPDPSGPGTSWETQY
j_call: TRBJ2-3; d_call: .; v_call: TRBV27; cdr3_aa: ASSFEGDTDTQY
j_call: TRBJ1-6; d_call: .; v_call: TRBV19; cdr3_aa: ASGSLENSPLH
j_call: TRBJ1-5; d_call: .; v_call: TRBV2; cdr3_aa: ASSQVNSNQPQH
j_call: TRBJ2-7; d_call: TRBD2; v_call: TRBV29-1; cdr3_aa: SGTSGGYEQY
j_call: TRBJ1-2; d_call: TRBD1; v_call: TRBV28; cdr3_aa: ASTGDSWIYGYT
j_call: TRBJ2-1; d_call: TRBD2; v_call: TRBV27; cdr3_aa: ASRTSGSSNEQF
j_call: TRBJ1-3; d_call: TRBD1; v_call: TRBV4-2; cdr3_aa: ASSPGQGGSGNTIY